One and the same sample provided the 16 T cell receptor beta chains below, sequenced in a study of blood T cell repertoires in COVID-19. The data were produced by immunoSEQ multiplex PCR, yet TCRdb's version contains in-frame clones alone and is incomplete. This sample yields more than 150,000 clones, of which roughly 90% are seen a single time; approximately 3% belongs to the top ten. The sample consisted of peripheral blood. The receptors shown here come from a man in his sixties with acute or convalescent COVID-19.

The chain recombines TRBV12-5 with TRBJ2-7; 10 bases are shared with TRBD1. In germline, CDR1 is LGHNT, CDR2 FRNRAP. The CDR3 has 15 residues. V shed 4 bases, J shed 1 base, and the junction held 4 bases outside the gene matches. CDR3 DNA sequence: TGTGCTAGTGGTTCGGGGGACAGGGGTTCCTACGAGCAGTACTTC. Amino acid sequence: CASGSGDRGSYEQYF.

The rearrangement joins TRBV10-2 to TRBJ2-5; 9 bases align to TRBD1. CDR1 and CDR2 (germline): WSHSY, SAAADI. The CDR3 consists of 15 residues. J was trimmed by 0 bases and V by 10 bases; bases with no gene match: 9. The CDR3 spells CATREGQGYQETQYF. The CDR3, as DNA: TGCGCCACCCGAGAAGGACAGGGGTACCAAGAGACCCAGTACTTC.

V is TRBV24-1 and J is TRBJ2-2; D perhaps matches TRBD1 (6 bases). The CDR3 covers 14 residues. Germline V gene data show CDR1 as KGHDR and CDR2 as SFDVKD. Trimming shortened V by 4 bases and J by 4 bases, and 9 bases separated the two germline ends. Here the CDR3 DNA reads TGTGCCACCAGTGAATGGGACACCACCGGGGAGCTGTTTTTT. It encodes CATSEWDTTGELFF.

The chain recombines TRBV4-1 with TRBJ1-6; D is unclear. The CDR3 runs 17 residues. Germline-derived CDR1 and CDR2 are MGHRA and YSYEKL. Trimming removed 0 bases at V and 6 bases at J, with 15 bases between. The CDR3 nucleotides read TGCGCCAGCAGCCAAGATGTCGGTGGGCAGCCTAATTCACCCCTCCACTTT. Residues: CASSQDVGGQPNSPLHF.

V and J are TRBV3-1 (or the pseudogene TRBV3-2) and TRBJ1-5; D gene uncertain. The length of the CDR3 is 15 residues. Germline-derived CDR1 and CDR2 are LGHDT and YNNKEL (reference sequence). V lost 0 bases to trimming and J lost 10 bases, with 16 bases between them. The CDR3 DNA reads TGTGCCAGCAGCCAAGAGAGAGGTCCGAGGGTTCCCCAGCATTTT. Residues: CASSQERGPRVPQHF.

This chain connects TRBV5-1 to TRBJ2-7; D may be TRBD2 (7 bases). V lost 4 bases and J lost 1, with 12 bases in between. Germline assignment: CDR1 SGHRS and CDR2 YFSETQ. The CDR3 is 14 residues long. Here the CDR3 reads CASSGGGQSYEQYF. CDR3 nucleotides: TGCGCCAGCAGCGGGGGGGGACAATCCTACGAGCAGTACTTC. Full variable domain (missing parts from reference TRBV5-1 and TRBJ2-7): KAGVTQTPRYLIKTRGQQVTLSCSPISGHRSVSWYQQTPGQGLQFLFEYFSETQRNKGNFPGRFSGRQFSNSRSEMNVSTLELGDSALYLCASSGGGQSYEQYFGPGTRLTVT.

This chain joins TRBV7-9 and TRBJ2-5; D is perhaps TRBD2 (7 bases). The CDR3 spans 18 residues. V lost 0 bases and J lost 2, with 19 bases in between. Germline lookup yields CDR1 SEHNR and CDR2 FQNEAQ (reference sequence). CDR3 nucleotide sequence: TGTGCCAGCAGCTTAGCCGTGGGGGGGCCGGGTCTGCAAGAGACCCAGTACTTC. Its translation is CASSLAVGGPGLQETQYF.

V gene TRBV11-1 combines with J gene TRBJ2-3; D is possibly TRBD2 (5 bases). The CDR3 length is 16 residues. V shed 7 bases and J shed 6 bases, with 23 bases lying between them. CDR1 SGHAT and CDR2 FQDESV come from the germline V gene (reference sequence). The CDR3 loop is CASTPRVPPPGDTQYF. CDR3 bases: TGTGCCAGCACCCCCCGGGTACCGCCGCCGGGGGATACGCAGTATTTT.

The chain is built from TRBV6-6 and TRBJ2-7, with D tentatively TRBD2 (5 bases). The CDR3 runs to 13 residues. In germline, CDR1 is MNHNY, CDR2 SVGAGI (reference sequence). V dropped 2 bases and J dropped 1 base, with 6 bases sitting between them. The CDR3 is CASSYSGSYEQYF. Here the CDR3 DNA reads TGTGCCAGCAGTTACAGCGGATCCTACGAGCAGTACTTC.

The chain couples TRBV21-1 to TRBJ2-6; the table's TRBD1 call for D was not verified on the DNA. TRBV21-1 is termed a pseudogene. CDR3 length equals 19 residues. The CDR3: CASSKVTGPPTSGANVLTF. CDR3 DNA sequence: TGTGCCAGCAGCAAAGTGACAGGTCCCCCTACCTCTGGGGCCAACGTCCTGACTTTC.

This clone was detected many times. This sequence joins TRBV2 and TRBJ1-1, with a weak D call TRBD1 (6 bases). Deletions cut 1 base from V and 10 bases from J, with 16 bases between. This CDR3 has 14 amino acids. Germline assignment: CDR1 SNHLY and CDR2 FYNNEI. CDR3 region: CASSEEGRGAGAFF. The CDR3 DNA sequence: TGTGCCAGCAGTGAAGAAGGTCGGGGGGCAGGAGCTTTCTTT.

The rearrangement links TRBV7-3 to TRBJ2-3; 11 bases are a match to TRBD2. J lost 6 bases, V lost 6 bases, and 8 bases had no gene match. The CDR3 runs 15 residues. The germline V gene encodes CDR1 SGHTA and CDR2 FQGTGA. The CDR3 sequence is CASSFSGGALDTQYF. CDR3 nucleotide sequence: TGTGCCAGCAGTTTTAGCGGGGGGGCCCTTGATACGCAGTATTTT.

The V gene is TRBV10-3, the J gene TRBJ1-2; D is possibly TRBD1 (5 bases). CDR1 and CDR2 (germline): ENHRY, SYGVKD. The V end lost 3 bases, the J end lost 8 bases, and 16 bases lay between the germline ends. The CDR3 runs 14 residues. The CDR3 loop reads CAISDPGVPEGYTF. The CDR3 bases are TGTGCCATCAGTGACCCGGGGGTCCCGGAAGGCTACACCTTC.

The CDR3 nucleotides read TGTGCCAGCAGCCCCCCCAAGAACACTGAAGCTTTCTTT. It encodes CASSPPKNTEAFF. The V gene is TRBV3-1 (or the pseudogene TRBV3-2), the J gene TRBJ1-1; D unclear. V was shortened by 4 bases and J by 1 base, with 7 bases between the two germline ends. CDR3 length: 13 residues. Germline CDR1 and CDR2: LGHDT and YNNKEL (reference sequence).

This sequence joins TRBV6-6 and TRBJ2-3; 7 bases line up with TRBD2. The CDR3 sequence is 15 residues long. The germline CDR1 and CDR2 sequences are MNHNY and SVGAGI (reference sequence). The J segment lost 2 bases and the V segment lost 0 bases, leaving 2 bases of the junction unmatched. For the CDR3, the DNA is TGTGCCAGCAGTTACTCGACTAGCTTCACAGATACGCAGTATTTT. Its protein is CASSYSTSFTDTQYF.

This clone has more than one count but fewer than ten. This chain connects TRBV20-1 to TRBJ1-1; 10 positions agree with TRBD1. This CDR3 is built from 14 residues. Germline V gives CDR1 DFQATT, CDR2 SNEGSKA (reference sequence). The ends lost 4 bases at V and 4 bases at J; junction bases unmatched: 6. For the CDR3, the DNA is TGCAGTGCTATTGACAGGGGGCGCGGCACTGAAGCTTTCTTT. This sequence encodes CSAIDRGRGTEAFF.